A single sample is the source of the 17 T cell receptor beta chains below, sequenced in a study of T cells in tuberculosis. Only in-frame clones appear in the TCRdb table, and some are missing; sequencing was by immunoSEQ multiplex PCR. Here the sample spans about 33,000 clones, roughly 92% being singletons. The sequencing input was PBMCs. The receptors were gathered from a donor between 10 and 35 years old with latent tuberculosis or without tuberculosis infection. Some clones in this sample may be carry-over from other donors' samples.

V gene TRBV28 combines with J gene TRBJ2-7; TRBD1 matches at 9 bases. Trimming cost V 2 bases and J 5 bases; bases outside gene matches: 10. CDR1 MDHEN and CDR2 SYDVKM come from the germline V gene. The CDR3 totals 16 residues. For the CDR3, the DNA is TGTGCCAGCAGTTTACCGATGCCGGGACAGGGTAACGAGCAGTACTTC. Translating it yields CASSLPMPGQGNEQYF.

The genes are TRBV30 and TRBJ2-7, with D maybe TRBD2 (7 bases). The CDR3 has 14 amino acids. The V end lost 0 bases, the J end lost 5 bases, and 14 bases lay between the germline ends. Germline loops: CDR1 GTSNPN, CDR2 SVGIG (reference sequence). CDR3 in amino acids: CAWSVGGPYDEQYF. The CDR3 bases are TGTGCCTGGAGTGTCGGGGGGCCATACGACGAGCAGTACTTC.

The J gene is TRBJ2-6, the V gene TRBV4-2, with no clear D. Germline assignment: CDR1 LGHNA and CDR2 YNFKEQ. CDR3 length: 17 residues. The V gene lost 1 base and the J gene lost 0 bases, with 10 bases spanning the gap. CDR3 coding DNA: TGTGCCAGCAGCCAAGCATTTAGCAACTCTGGGGCCAACGTCCTGACTTTC. This encodes CASSQAFSNSGANVLTF.

The chain recombines TRBV19 with TRBJ1-1, with D hard to call. The V gene lost 9 bases and the J gene lost 2 bases, with 13 bases spanning the gap. Germline V gene data show CDR1 as LNHDA and CDR2 as SQIVND (reference sequence). The CDR3 has 13 amino acids. The CDR3 protein is CASTRSTNTEAFF. The CDR3, as DNA: TGTGCCAGCACTCGGTCGACTAACACTGAAGCTTTCTTT. The full variable domain, its missing parts supplied by reference TRBV19 and TRBJ1-1, is DGGITQSPKYLFRKEGQNVTLSCEQNLNHDAMYWYRQDPGQGLRLIYYSQIVNDFQKGDIAEGYSVSREKKESFPLTVTSAQKNPTAFYLCASTRSTNTEAFFGQGTRLTVV.

J is TRBJ1-4 and V is TRBV5-1; 7 bases agree with TRBD1. The germline gives CDR1 SGHRS, CDR2 YFSETQ. The CDR3 length is 14 residues. V trimming: 0 bases; J trimming: 7 bases; junction bases outside the gene matches: 3. The CDR3 DNA reads as TGCGCCAGCAGCTTGGACAGGGGATCTGAAAAACTGTTTTTT. Its protein product is CASSLDRGSEKLFF.

This sequence joins TRBV5-6 and TRBJ1-2, with D perhaps TRBD1 (6 bases). This CDR3 has 13 amino acids. CDR1 is SGHDT, CDR2 YYEEEE, per germline. Trimming left V 0 bases short and J 7 bases short, with 10 bases between. CDR3 sequence reads: CASSLGQGSGYTF. CDR3 DNA sequence: TGTGCCAGCAGCTTGGGGCAGGGGAGTGGCTACACCTTC.

V is TRBV20-1 and J is TRBJ2-3; weak D call: TRBD1 (5 bases). Looked up from germline, CDR1 is DFQATT and CDR2 is SNEGSKA (reference sequence). The CDR3 contains 11 residues. V was shortened by 6 bases and J by 8 bases, with 12 bases between the two germline ends. The CDR3 spells CSAQDSVTQYF. CDR3 in DNA: TGCAGTGCCCAAGACAGTGTTACGCAGTATTTT.

The V call is TRBV19, the J call TRBJ1-5; possible D gene TRBD1, 5 bases. The germline V gene encodes CDR1 LNHDA and CDR2 SQIVND (reference sequence). V was shortened by 3 bases and J by 9 bases, with 18 bases between the two germline ends. CDR3 length: 15 amino acids. The CDR3: CASSIGGEGVWPQHF. The CDR3 DNA reads as TGTGCCAGTAGTATCGGTGGTGAAGGGGTATGGCCCCAGCATTTT.

The chain recombines TRBV7-2 with TRBJ2-2; 9 bases are a match to TRBD2. Germline V gene lookup returns CDR1 SGHTA and CDR2 FQGNSA. The junction had 7 bases not matched to a gene; V was cut back by 2 bases and J by 0 bases. The CDR3 runs to 18 residues. The chain's CDR3 is CASSLFGGGVANTGELFF. DNA for the CDR3: TGTGCCAGCAGCTTATTCGGCGGGGGGGTAGCGAACACCGGGGAGCTGTTTTTT. Full variable domain (missing parts from reference TRBV7-2 and TRBJ2-2): GAGVSQSPSNKVTEKGKDVELRCDPISGHTALYWYRQSLGQGLEFLIYFQGNSAPDKSGLPSDRFSAERTGGSVSTLTIQRTQQEDSAVYLCASSLFGGGVANTGELFFGEGSRLTVL.

The chain is built from TRBV9 and TRBJ2-3; 9 bases are a match to TRBD2. Germline loops: CDR1 SGDLS, CDR2 YYNGEE. This CDR3 region has 17 residues. V lost 4 bases, J lost 1 base, and 10 bases stayed unmatched. The CDR3 here is CASSSHPSSGGTDTQYF. Written as DNA, the CDR3 is TGTGCCAGCAGCTCCCACCCCTCTAGCGGGGGCACAGATACGCAGTATTTT.

The rearrangement joins TRBV4-1 to TRBJ2-1; tentative D call: TRBD2 (5 bases). V lost 6 bases and J 2 bases, leaving 11 bases between the germline ends. There are 14 residues in the CDR3. Germline lookup yields CDR1 MGHRA and CDR2 YSYEKL. The CDR3 DNA reads TGCGCCAGCAGACAGACTATCGCCTACAATGAGCAGTTCTTC. The encoded protein is CASRQTIAYNEQFF.

The V gene is TRBV2, the J gene TRBJ2-7, with D tentatively TRBD1 (6 bases). CDR1 is SNHLY, CDR2 FYNNEI, per germline. This CDR3 comprises 13 residues. With 5 bases removed from V and 0 bases from J, the gap between germline ends came to 8 bases. CDR3 coding DNA: TGTGCCAGCAGTAACAGGGCCTCCTACGAGCAGTACTTC. This sequence encodes CASSNRASYEQYF. Drawing the rest from reference TRBV2 and TRBJ2-7, the complete variable domain is EPEVTQTPSHQVTQMGQEVILRCVPISNHLYFYWYRQILGQKVEFLVSFYNNEISEKSEIFDDQFSVERPDGSNFTLKIRSTKLEDSAMYFCASSNRASYEQYFGPGTRLTVT.

The chain has TRBV2 and TRBJ1-5, with no clear D. Germline V lookup: CDR1 SNHLY, CDR2 FYNNEI. V lost 6 bases, J lost 4 bases, and 7 bases lay in between. This CDR3 region has 12 residues. This CDR3 is CASRTGNQPQHF. CDR3 sequence (DNA): TGTGCCAGCAGAACGGGGAATCAGCCCCAGCATTTT. Complete variable domain (other parts from reference TRBV2 and TRBJ1-5): EPEVTQTPSHQVTQMGQEVILRCVPISNHLYFYWYRQILGQKVEFLVSFYNNEISEKSEIFDDQFSVERPDGSNFTLKIRSTKLEDSAMYFCASRTGNQPQHFGDGTRLSIL.

This clone was found a few times. The chain recombines TRBV5-5 with TRBJ1-2; 11 bases map to TRBD1. This CDR3 contains 16 residues. Losses at the gene ends were 4 bases for V and 4 bases for J; bases not matched to a gene: 9. Germline CDR1 and CDR2: SGHKS and YYEKEE (reference sequence). CDR3 amino acids: CASSLSGQGAGYGYTF. CDR3 bases: TGTGCCAGCAGCCTCTCCGGACAGGGGGCGGGCTATGGCTACACCTTC. Combining the CDR3 with reference TRBV5-5 and TRBJ1-2 gives the whole variable domain DAGVTQSPTHLIKTRGQQVTLRCSPISGHKSVSWYQQVLGQGPQFIFQYYEKEERGRGNFPDRFSARQFPNYSSELNVNALLLGDSALYLCASSLSGQGAGYGYTFGSGTRLTVV.

This clone was detected only a few times. This chain uses TRBV28 with TRBJ2-7; 7 bases are a match to TRBD1. The J segment lost 2 bases and the V segment lost 7 bases, leaving 8 bases of the junction unmatched. The CDR3 loop spans 14 amino acids. CDR1 is MDHEN and CDR2 is SYDVKM in the germline V gene. CDR3 nucleotide sequence: TGTGCCAGCACCCCAGGGGGAAGAGCCTACGAGCAGTACTTC. This gives the protein CASTPGGRAYEQYF.

V usage is TRBV4-1 and J usage is TRBJ2-3; 9 bases line up with TRBD1. CDR1 and CDR2 (germline): MGHRA, YSYEKL. J gave up 3 bases and V 3 bases, and 13 bases lay outside the gene matches. The CDR3 is made up of 18 amino acids. CDR3 nucleotides: TGCGCCAGCAGCCAGCCCTACAGGGGGCCAGTGGGGACAGATACGCAGTATTTT. This encodes CASSQPYRGPVGTDTQYF.

The chain combines TRBV5-1 with TRBJ1-1; D remains ambiguous. Germline values: CDR1 SGHRS, CDR2 YFSETQ. The CDR3 is 15 amino acids. The V gene lost 0 bases and the J gene lost 3 bases, with 12 bases spanning the gap. Here the CDR3 reads CASSLAQALDTEAFF. As DNA, the CDR3 is TGCGCCAGCAGCTTGGCCCAGGCTTTGGACACTGAAGCTTTCTTT.